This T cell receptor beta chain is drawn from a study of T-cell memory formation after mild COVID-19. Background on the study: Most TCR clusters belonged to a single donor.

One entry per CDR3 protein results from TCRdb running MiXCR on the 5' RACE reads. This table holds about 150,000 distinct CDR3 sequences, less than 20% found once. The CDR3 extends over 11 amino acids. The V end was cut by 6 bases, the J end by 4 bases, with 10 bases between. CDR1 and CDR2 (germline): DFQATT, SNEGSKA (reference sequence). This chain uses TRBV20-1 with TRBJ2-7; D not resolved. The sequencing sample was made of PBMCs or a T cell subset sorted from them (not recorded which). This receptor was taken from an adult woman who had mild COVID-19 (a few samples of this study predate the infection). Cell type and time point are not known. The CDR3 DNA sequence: TGCAGTGCAGGATCTCGGTACGAGCAGTACTTC. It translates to CSAGSRYEQYF.